This entry describes one T cell receptor (beta chain). These data are taken from a study of blood T cell repertoires in COVID-19. Turning to the study itself: The United States, Italy and Spain supplied acute and convalescent COVID-19 samples.

Study processing details: Amplifying reference gene primers gave estimates of nucleated cell counts. The protocol was immunoSEQ multiplex PCR, while the TCRdb copy is restricted to in-frame clones and leaves out a portion. The D gene and trimming were derived from the DNA, and the V and J assignments and clone size from that table. The sample holds 200,000 to 250,000 clones; 85% are singletons and the top ten take over 2%. Enrolment of Seattle patients took place during active infection, and they were followed longitudinally. Source material: peripheral blood. This clonotype was sampled from a woman aged 65 to 85 with COVID-19, enrolled during active disease.

The CDR3 region has the DNA TGTGCCACCAGTGTGGAAGACAGGGGGCGAAAGCACTCTGGAAACACCATATATTTT. It encodes CATSVEDRGRKHSGNTIYF. The chain is built from TRBV24-1 and TRBJ1-3; 10 nucleotides align to TRBD1. This CDR3 region has 19 residues. Unmatched junction bases numbered 12, after V lost 5 bases and J lost 0 bases. Germline V gene sequence: CDR1 KGHDR, CDR2 SFDVKD.